This T cell receptor (beta chain) was sequenced during a study of T-cell memory formation after mild COVID-19. Study details: TCR clusters were largely donor specific.

Germline V gene lookup returns CDR1 MNHEY and CDR2 SVGAGI. Germline trimming cut 0 bases from V and 4 bases from J; bases unmatched to any gene: 2. CDR3 size: 16 residues. Constant-segment primers served in 5'RACE that generated TCR alpha and TCR beta cDNA libraries bearing sample barcodes and UMIs. TCRdb reprocessed the 5' RACE reads with MiXCR, giving one entry per CDR3 protein. The table records hundreds of thousands of distinct CDR3 sequences, approximately 19% of them present only once. The sequencing sample was made of PBMCs or a T cell subset sorted from them (not recorded which). The chain uses TRBV6-5 and TRBJ1-3, with 11 bases that match TRBD1. The TCR originated in a man between 18 and 29 years old who had mild COVID-19 (a few samples of this study predate the infection). Cell type and time point are not known. The CDR3 DNA sequence: TGTGCCAGCAGTTACTCCGGACAGGGGGCCGGAAACACCATATATTTT. Its translation is CASSYSGQGAGNTIYF.